The T cell receptor beta chain under discussion was sequenced for a study of shared clonotypes between healthy human individuals. Study-level background: The study used three CD4 naive, three CD4 memory, two CD8 naive and one CD8 memory plate per donor. Regarding the study as a whole: Clonotypes shared by all four sorted-subset donors had higher generation probabilities than non-shared clonotypes. Incompleteness in sorted-subset sequencing, despite large depth, was shown by rarefaction. Relative to memory subsets, naive subsets generally showed larger estimated richness.

CDR3 size: 16 residues. The germline V gene has CDR1 ENHRY and CDR2 SYGVKD. Trimming left V 6 bases short and J 0 bases short, with 18 bases between. As defined, naive CD8 cells were CD45RO-negative and positively selected for CCR7, with terminally differentiated effector memory CD45RA+ cells excluded. In regard to this clone: The antigen is not known.

Profiling relied on immunoSEQ multiplex PCR, and the TCRdb table lists in-frame clones only, not all of them. The sample lists some 2,000,000 clones; less than 95% were seen once. The chain uses TRBV10-3 and TRBJ2-7; D is possibly TRBD1 (6 bases). This receptor was identified in a man younger than 35 in good health. The sample taken for sequencing was naive CD8+ T cells sorted from blood. CDR3 amino acids: CAISHPETGDSYEQYF. The CDR3 DNA is TGTGCCATCAGCCACCCTGAGACAGGCGACTCCTACGAGCAGTACTTC.